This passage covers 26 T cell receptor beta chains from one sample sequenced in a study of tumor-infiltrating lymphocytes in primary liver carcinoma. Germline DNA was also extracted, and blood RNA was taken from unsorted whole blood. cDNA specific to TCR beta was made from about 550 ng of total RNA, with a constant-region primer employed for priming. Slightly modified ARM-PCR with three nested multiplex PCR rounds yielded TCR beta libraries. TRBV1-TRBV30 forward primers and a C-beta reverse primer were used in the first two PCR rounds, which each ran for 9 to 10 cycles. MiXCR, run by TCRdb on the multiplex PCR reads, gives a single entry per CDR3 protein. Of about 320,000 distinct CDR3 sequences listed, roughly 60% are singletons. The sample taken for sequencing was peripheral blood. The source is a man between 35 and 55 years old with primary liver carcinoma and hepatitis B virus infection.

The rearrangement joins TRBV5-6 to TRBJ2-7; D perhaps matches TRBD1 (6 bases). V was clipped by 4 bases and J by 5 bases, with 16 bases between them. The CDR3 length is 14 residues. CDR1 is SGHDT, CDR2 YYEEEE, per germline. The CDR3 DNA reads TGTGCCAGCAGCACACTCCGGGACATCCACGAGCAGTACTTC. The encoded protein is CASSTLRDIHEQYF.

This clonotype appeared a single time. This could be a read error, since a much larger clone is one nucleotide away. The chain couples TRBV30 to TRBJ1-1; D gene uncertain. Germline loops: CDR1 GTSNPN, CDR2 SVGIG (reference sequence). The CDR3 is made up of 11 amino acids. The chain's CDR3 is CAWSSSSETFF. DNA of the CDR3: TGTGCCTGGAGTTCAAGCTCTGAAACTTTCTTT.

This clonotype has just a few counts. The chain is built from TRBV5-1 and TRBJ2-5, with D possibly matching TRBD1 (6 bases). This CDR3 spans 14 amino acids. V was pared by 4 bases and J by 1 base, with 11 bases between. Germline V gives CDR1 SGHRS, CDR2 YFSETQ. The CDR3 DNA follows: TGCGCCAGCAGCCCGCAGGGGCCCCAAGAGACCCAGTACTTC. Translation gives CASSPQGPQETQYF.

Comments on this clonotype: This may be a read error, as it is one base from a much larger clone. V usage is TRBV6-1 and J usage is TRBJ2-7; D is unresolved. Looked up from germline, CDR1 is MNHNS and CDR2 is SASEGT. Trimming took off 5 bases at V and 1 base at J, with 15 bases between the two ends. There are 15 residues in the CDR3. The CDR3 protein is CASSRSCRSSYEQYF. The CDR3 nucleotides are TGTGCCAGCAGTAGGTCGTGCCGTTCGTCCTACGAGCAGTACTTC.

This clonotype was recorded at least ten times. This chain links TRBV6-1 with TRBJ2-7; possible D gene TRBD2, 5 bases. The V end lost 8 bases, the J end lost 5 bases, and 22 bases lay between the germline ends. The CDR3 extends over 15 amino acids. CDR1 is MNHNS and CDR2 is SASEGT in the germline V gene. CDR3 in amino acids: CASLRRAYPDHEQYF. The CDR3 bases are TGTGCCAGCTTAAGGCGGGCCTACCCTGACCACGAGCAGTACTTC.

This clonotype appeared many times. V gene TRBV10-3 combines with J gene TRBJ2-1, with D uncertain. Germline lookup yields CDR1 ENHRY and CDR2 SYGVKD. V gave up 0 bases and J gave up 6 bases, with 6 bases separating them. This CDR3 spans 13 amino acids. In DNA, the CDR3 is TGTGCCATCAGTGAGTCGAGAGGCAATGAGCAGTTCTTC. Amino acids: CAISESRGNEQFF.

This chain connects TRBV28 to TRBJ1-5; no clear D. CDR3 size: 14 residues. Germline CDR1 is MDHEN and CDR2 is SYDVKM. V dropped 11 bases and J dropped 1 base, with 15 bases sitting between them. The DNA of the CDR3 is TGTGCCTGCAAAACCACTTCCAGCAATCAGCCCCAGCATTTT. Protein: CACKTTSSNQPQHF.

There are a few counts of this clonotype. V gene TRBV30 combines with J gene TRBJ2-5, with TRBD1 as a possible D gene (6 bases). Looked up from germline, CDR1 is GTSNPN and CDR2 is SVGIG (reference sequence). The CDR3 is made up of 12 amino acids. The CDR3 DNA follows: TGTGCAAGTACAGGGTTACGAGAGACCCAGTACTTC. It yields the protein CASTGLRETQYF. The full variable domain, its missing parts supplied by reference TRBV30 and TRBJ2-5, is SQTIHQWPATLVQPVGSPLSLECTVEGTSNPNLYWYRQAAGRGLQLLFYSVGIGQISSEVPQNLSASRPQDRQFILSSKKLLLSDSGFYLCASTGLRETQYFGPGTRLLVL.

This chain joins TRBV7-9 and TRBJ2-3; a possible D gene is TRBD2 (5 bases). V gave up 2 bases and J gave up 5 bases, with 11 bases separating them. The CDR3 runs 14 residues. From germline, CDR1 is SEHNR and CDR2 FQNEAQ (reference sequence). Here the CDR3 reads CASSLTGWEDTQYF. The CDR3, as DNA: TGTGCCAGCAGCTTAACGGGGTGGGAAGATACGCAGTATTTT.

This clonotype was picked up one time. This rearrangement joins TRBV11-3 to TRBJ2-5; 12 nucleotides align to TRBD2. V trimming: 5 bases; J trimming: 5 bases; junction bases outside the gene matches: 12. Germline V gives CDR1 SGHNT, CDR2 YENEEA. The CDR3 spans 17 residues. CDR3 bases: TGTGCCAGCAGCCGAGATCCTAGCGGGAGGGCCGGCGAGACCCAGTACTTC. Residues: CASSRDPSGRAGETQYF.

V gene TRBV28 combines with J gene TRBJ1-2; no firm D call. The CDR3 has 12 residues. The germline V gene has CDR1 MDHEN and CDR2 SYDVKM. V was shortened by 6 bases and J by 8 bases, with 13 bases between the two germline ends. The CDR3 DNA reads TGTGCCAGCAGGACCCGGTCGAGGGGCTACACCTTC. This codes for CASRTRSRGYTF.

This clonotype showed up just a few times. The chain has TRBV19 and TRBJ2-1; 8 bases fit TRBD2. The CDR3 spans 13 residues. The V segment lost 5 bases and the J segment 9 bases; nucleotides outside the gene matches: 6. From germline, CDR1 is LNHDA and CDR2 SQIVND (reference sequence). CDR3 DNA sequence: TGTGCCAGTAGTCCCGCGGGAGGTGGTGAGCAGTTCTTC. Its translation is CASSPAGGGEQFF. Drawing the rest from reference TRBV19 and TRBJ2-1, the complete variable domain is DGGITQSPKYLFRKEGQNVTLSCEQNLNHDAMYWYRQDPGQGLRLIYYSQIVNDFQKGDIAEGYSVSREKKESFPLTVTSAQKNPTAFYLCASSPAGGGEQFFGPGTRLTVL.

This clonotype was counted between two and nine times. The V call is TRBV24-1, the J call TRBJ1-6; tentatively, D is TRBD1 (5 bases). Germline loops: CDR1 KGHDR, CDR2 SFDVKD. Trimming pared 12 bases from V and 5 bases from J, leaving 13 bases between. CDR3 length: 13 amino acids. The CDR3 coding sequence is TGTGCCTCCCCGGGACGGAATAATTCACCCCTCCACTTT. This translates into CASPGRNNSPLHF.

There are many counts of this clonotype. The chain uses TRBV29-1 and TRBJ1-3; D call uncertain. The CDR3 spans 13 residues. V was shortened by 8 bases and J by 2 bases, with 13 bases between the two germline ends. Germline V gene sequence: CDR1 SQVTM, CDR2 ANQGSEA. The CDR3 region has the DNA TGCAGCACCTTGTCCGGACCTGGAAACACCATATATTTT. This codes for CSTLSGPGNTIYF.

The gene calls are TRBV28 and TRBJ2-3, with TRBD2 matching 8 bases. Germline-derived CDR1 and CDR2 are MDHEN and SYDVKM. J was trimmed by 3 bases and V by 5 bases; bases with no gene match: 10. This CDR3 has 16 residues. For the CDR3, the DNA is TGTGCCAGCAGTGAACGGGAGACTAGCGAGACAGATACGCAGTATTTT. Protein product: CASSERETSETDTQYF.

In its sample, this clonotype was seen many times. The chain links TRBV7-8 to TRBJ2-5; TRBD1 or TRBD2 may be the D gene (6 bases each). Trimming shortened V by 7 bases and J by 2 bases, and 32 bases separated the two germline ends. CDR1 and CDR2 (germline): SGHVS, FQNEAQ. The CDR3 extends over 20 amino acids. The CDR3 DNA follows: TGTGCCAGCAATAGAAAGGGGGGAAATTGGAACATGGGGAGGCAAGAGACCCAGTACTTC. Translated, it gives CASNRKGGNWNMGRQETQYF. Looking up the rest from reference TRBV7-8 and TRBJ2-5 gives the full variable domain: GAGVSQSPRYKVAKRGQDVALRCDPISGHVSLFWYQQALGQGPEFLTYFQNEAQLDKSGLPSDRFFAERPEGSVSTLKIQRTQQEDSAVYLCASNRKGGNWNMGRQETQYFGPGTRLLVL.

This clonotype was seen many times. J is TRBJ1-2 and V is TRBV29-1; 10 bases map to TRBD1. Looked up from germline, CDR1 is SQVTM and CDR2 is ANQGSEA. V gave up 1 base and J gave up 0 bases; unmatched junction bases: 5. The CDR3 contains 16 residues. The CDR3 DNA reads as TGCAGCGTTGAAGCGACAGGGGGCGATGCTAACTATGGCTACACCTTC. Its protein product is CSVEATGGDANYGYTF.

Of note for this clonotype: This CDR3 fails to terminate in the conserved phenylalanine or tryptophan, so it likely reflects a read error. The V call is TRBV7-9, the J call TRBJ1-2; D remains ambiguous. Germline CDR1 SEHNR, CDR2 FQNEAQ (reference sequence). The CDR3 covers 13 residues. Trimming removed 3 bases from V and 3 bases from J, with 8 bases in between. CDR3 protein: CASSFGGDYGYTS. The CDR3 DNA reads TGTGCCAGCAGCTTTGGCGGGGACTATGGCTACACCTCC.

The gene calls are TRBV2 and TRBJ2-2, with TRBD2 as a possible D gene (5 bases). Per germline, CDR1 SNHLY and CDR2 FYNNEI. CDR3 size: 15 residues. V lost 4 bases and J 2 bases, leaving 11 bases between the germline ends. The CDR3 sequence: CASSVSASNTGELFF. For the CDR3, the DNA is TGTGCCAGCAGTGTTAGCGCTTCTAACACCGGGGAGCTGTTTTTT.

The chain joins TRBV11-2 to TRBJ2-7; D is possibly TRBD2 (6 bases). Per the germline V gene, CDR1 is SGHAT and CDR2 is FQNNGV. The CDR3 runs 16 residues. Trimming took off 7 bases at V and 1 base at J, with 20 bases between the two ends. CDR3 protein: CASIYQGGAQSYEQYF. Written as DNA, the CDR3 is TGTGCCAGCATCTACCAGGGAGGAGCGCAATCCTACGAGCAGTACTTC.

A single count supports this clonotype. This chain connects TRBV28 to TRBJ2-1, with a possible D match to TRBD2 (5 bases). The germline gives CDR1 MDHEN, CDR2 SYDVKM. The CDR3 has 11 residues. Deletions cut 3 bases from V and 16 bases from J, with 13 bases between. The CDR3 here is CASSLSGLKFF. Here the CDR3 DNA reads TGTGCCAGCAGTTTGTCCGGACTGAAATTCTTC.

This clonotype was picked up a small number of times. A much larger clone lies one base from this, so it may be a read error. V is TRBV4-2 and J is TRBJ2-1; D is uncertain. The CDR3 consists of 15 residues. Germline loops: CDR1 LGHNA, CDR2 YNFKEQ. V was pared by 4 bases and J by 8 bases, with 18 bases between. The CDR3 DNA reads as TGTGCCAGCAGCCCCTCCGCCGGAGTGTTCGATGAGCAGTTCTTC. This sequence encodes CASSPSAGVFDEQFF.

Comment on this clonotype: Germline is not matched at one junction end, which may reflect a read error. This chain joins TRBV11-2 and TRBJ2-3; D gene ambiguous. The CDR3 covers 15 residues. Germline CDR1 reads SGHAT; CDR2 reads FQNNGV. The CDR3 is CTSSPSGIWADTQYF. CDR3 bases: TGTACCAGCAGCCCATCAGGAATCTGGGCAGATACGCAGTATTTT.

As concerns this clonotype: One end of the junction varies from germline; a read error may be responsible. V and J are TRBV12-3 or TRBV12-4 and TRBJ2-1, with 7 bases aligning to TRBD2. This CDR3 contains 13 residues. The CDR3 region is CAGSLAGPGEQFF. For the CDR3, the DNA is TGTGCCGGCAGTTTAGCGGGCCCGGGGGAGCAGTTCTTC.

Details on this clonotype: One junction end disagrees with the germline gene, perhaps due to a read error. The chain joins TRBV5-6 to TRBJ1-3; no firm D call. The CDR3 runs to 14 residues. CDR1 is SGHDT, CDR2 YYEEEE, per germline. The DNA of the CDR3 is TGTGCCGGCAGCTTGGGCCCCTCTGGAAACACCATATATTTT. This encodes CAGSLGPSGNTIYF.

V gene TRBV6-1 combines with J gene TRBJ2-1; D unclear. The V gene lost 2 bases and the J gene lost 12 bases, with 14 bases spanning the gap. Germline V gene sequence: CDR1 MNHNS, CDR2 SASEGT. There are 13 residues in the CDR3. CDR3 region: CASSESNTVWQFF. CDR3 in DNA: TGTGCCAGCAGTGAATCCAATACAGTATGGCAGTTCTTC.